Presented here are 27 T cell receptor beta chains from one specimen sequenced in a study of control samples from healthy donors and cancer patients. Assay: immunoSEQ multiplex PCR; the TCRdb copy retains only in-frame clones and omits some. Of under 150,000 clones listed, more than 75% are singletons. The sample taken for sequencing was blood. The receptors were gathered from a woman aged 65 to 85 in good health.

The rearrangement uses TRBV6-2 or TRBV6-3 and TRBJ1-1; 7 nucleotides line up with TRBD1. The CDR3 extends over 16 amino acids. V lost 0 bases to trimming and J lost 3 bases; unmatched junction nucleotides: 7. CDR1 and CDR2 (germline): MNHEY, SVGEGT. CDR3 DNA sequence: TGTGCCAGCAGTTACTCGCCCTGGGACAGTCACACTGAAGCTTTCTTT. It is translated as CASSYSPWDSHTEAFF.

The chain employs TRBV5-4 and TRBJ1-1, with no clear D. Germline CDR1 is SGHNT and CDR2 is YYREEE (reference sequence). CDR3 size: 16 residues. The ends were cut back, 4 bases at V and 1 base at J, with 17 bases in the middle. DNA of the CDR3: TGTGCCAGCAGCGAGTCGGGTAAGAGGAGGAACACTGAAGCTTTCTTT. Translated: CASSESGKRRNTEAFF.

This sequence joins TRBV5-6 and TRBJ1-1; D not certain. CDR1 SGHDT and CDR2 YYEEEE come from the germline V gene. The CDR3 length is 14 residues. V shed 2 bases and J shed 9 bases, with 17 bases lying between them. The CDR3: CASSLRIAGGQAFF. DNA for the CDR3: TGTGCCAGCAGCTTAAGGATTGCAGGAGGGCAAGCTTTCTTT.

The chain recombines TRBV27 with TRBJ2-7; the match to TRBD1 covers 9 bases. The junction had 2 bases not matched to a gene; V was cut back by 6 bases and J by 2 bases. The CDR3 extends over 13 amino acids. The germline gives CDR1 MNHEY, CDR2 SMNVEV (reference sequence). CDR3 nucleotides: TGTGCCAGCAGGGGACAGGGAGCCTACGAGCAGTACTTC. Its protein is CASRGQGAYEQYF.

V usage is TRBV9 and J usage is TRBJ2-3, with 8 bases matching TRBD2. Germline loops: CDR1 SGDLS, CDR2 YYNGEE. This CDR3 has 16 amino acids. Unmatched junction bases numbered 8, after V lost 2 bases and J lost 3 bases. As DNA, the CDR3 is TGTGCCAGCAGCGTGACGGGGGGGGCCGGGACAGATACGCAGTATTTT. Protein: CASSVTGGAGTDTQYF.

This clone has only a few counts. The chain joins TRBV6-2 or TRBV6-3 to TRBJ1-6; D unclear. The CDR3 extends over 13 amino acids. Deletions cut 6 bases from V and 12 bases from J, with 15 bases between. Germline V lookup: CDR1 MNHEY, CDR2 SVGEGT. CDR3 residues: CASSMQLVGPLHF. Written as DNA, the CDR3 is TGTGCCAGCAGCATGCAGCTGGTGGGACCCCTCCACTTT.

The CDR3 here is CASSQRWDLLRGNTIYF. CDR3 sequence (DNA): TGCGCCAGCAGTCAAAGATGGGACCTTCTAAGGGGAAACACCATATATTTT. The chain couples TRBV23-1 to TRBJ1-3; TRBD1 is a possible D gene (5 bases). TRBV23-1 is designated an ORF whose function remains uncertain. Trimming pared 2 bases from V and 4 bases from J, leaving 18 bases between. The CDR3 sequence is 17 residues long.

The genes are TRBV19 and TRBJ1-1; D call uncertain. Germline V gives CDR1 LNHDA, CDR2 SQIVND (reference sequence). The CDR3 sequence is 13 residues long. Trimming removed 6 bases from V and 0 bases from J, with 8 bases in between. CDR3 DNA: TGTGCCAGTAGATTAAGCATGAACACTGAAGCTTTCTTT. It specifies CASRLSMNTEAFF.

V gene TRBV27 combines with J gene TRBJ1-1, with D perhaps matching TRBD1 (5 bases). The CDR3 extends over 12 amino acids. V was pared by 3 bases and J by 7 bases, with 9 bases between. Germline V gene sequence: CDR1 MNHEY, CDR2 SMNVEV (reference sequence). The CDR3 is CASSFPGGEAFF. The CDR3 bases are TGTGCCAGCAGTTTTCCCGGGGGTGAAGCTTTCTTT.

In this sample, this clone turned up once. The gene calls are TRBV11-2 and TRBJ2-7, with TRBD2 matching over 8 bases. This CDR3 comprises 13 residues. From germline, CDR1 is SGHAT and CDR2 FQNNGV. V was clipped by 7 bases and J by 4 bases; unmatched bases: 6. CDR3 sequence reads: CASTLASGYEQYF. CDR3 DNA: TGTGCCAGCACCCTGGCTAGCGGGTACGAGCAGTACTTC.

The chain couples TRBV7-3 to TRBJ2-1; 8 bases match TRBD1. Germline V gives CDR1 SGHTA, CDR2 FQGTGA. V trimming: 4 bases; J trimming: 8 bases; junction bases outside the gene matches: 7. CDR3 size: 14 residues. This chain's CDR3 is CASSYGQGFDEQFF. Written as DNA, the CDR3 is TGTGCCAGCAGCTACGGACAGGGTTTCGATGAGCAGTTCTTC.

The rearrangement uses TRBV7-8 and TRBJ1-4; D is unclear. The CDR3 extends over 17 amino acids. CDR1 and CDR2 (germline): SGHVS, FQNEAQ. Trimming took 0 bases from V and 0 from J, leaving 11 bases between them. DNA of the CDR3: TGTGCCAGCAGCTTAGCCGGCAGTAAAACAACTAATGAAAAACTGTTTTTT. It translates to CASSLAGSKTTNEKLFF.

The rearrangement links TRBV9 to TRBJ2-1; 7 nucleotides line up with TRBD2. The CDR3 covers 15 residues. Looked up from germline, CDR1 is SGDLS and CDR2 is YYNGEE. V lost 0 bases and J lost 2; bases outside the gene matches: 2. The CDR3 bases are TGTGCCAGCAGCGTAGCTGGGACTACCTACAATGAGCAGTTCTTC. Translating gives CASSVAGTTYNEQFF.

The chain employs TRBV19 and TRBJ2-6; a weak D match, TRBD2 (6 bases). The V and J ends lost 5 bases and 3 bases respectively, with 11 bases between them. Per germline, CDR1 LNHDA and CDR2 SQIVND (reference sequence). The CDR3 sequence is 15 residues long. The CDR3 region has the DNA TGTGCCAGTAGTGGGGGGAGGAGTGGGGCCAACGTCCTGACTTTC. Amino acids: CASSGGRSGANVLTF.

The rearrangement uses TRBV5-1 and TRBJ1-1; TRBD1 is a possible D gene (5 bases). V gave up 0 bases and J gave up 0 bases, with 15 bases separating them. The germline V gene has CDR1 SGHRS and CDR2 YFSETQ. The CDR3 sequence is 17 residues long. Here the CDR3 reads CASSLGGLGLMNTEAFF. The CDR3 DNA is TGCGCCAGCAGCTTGGGGGGCTTGGGCCTTATGAACACTGAAGCTTTCTTT.

This chain uses TRBV9 with TRBJ2-5; tentatively, D is TRBD1 or TRBD2 (5 bases each). Germline assignment: CDR1 SGDLS and CDR2 YYNGEE. This CDR3 has 17 residues. V was shortened by 0 bases and J by 2 bases, with 17 bases between the two germline ends. This CDR3 is CASSVGGGWGGQETQYF. The DNA for the CDR3 is TGTGCCAGCAGCGTAGGCGGCGGTTGGGGCGGGCAAGAGACCCAGTACTTC.

This chain uses TRBV29-1 with TRBJ1-2, with a weak D call TRBD1 (5 bases). V was cut by 7 bases and J by 8 bases, with 20 bases left in between. The CDR3 sequence is 13 residues long. CDR1 is SQVTM and CDR2 is ANQGSEA in the germline V gene. CDR3 in amino acids: CSAEENRRSGYTF. In nucleotides, the CDR3 is TGCAGCGCCGAAGAGAACAGGCGTAGCGGCTACACCTTC.

The chain joins TRBV7-2 to TRBJ2-7; no clear D gene. Between the trimmed V and J ends, which lost 1 base and 4 bases, there was a span of 5 bases. The germline CDR1 and CDR2 sequences are SGHTA and FQGNSA. This CDR3 comprises 12 residues. The CDR3, as DNA: TGTGCCAGCAGCTTAGGACAATACGAGCAGTACTTC. Protein sequence: CASSLGQYEQYF. Full variable domain (remainder filled in from reference TRBV7-2 and TRBJ2-7): GAGVSQSPSNKVTEKGKDVELRCDPISGHTALYWYRQSLGQGLEFLIYFQGNSAPDKSGLPSDRFSAERTGGSVSTLTIQRTQQEDSAVYLCASSLGQYEQYFGPGTRLTVT.

The rearrangement links TRBV9 to TRBJ1-1, with 9 nucleotides matching TRBD1. The germline V gene has CDR1 SGDLS and CDR2 YYNGEE. The CDR3 covers 17 residues. With 0 bases clipped from V and 4 bases from J, the junction kept 10 bases outside the gene matches. CDR3 sequence: CASSVGVTRQGGTEAFF. For the CDR3, the DNA is TGTGCCAGCAGCGTAGGGGTCACGAGACAGGGGGGCACTGAAGCTTTCTTT.

The chain uses TRBV10-3 and TRBJ1-6; 7 bases map to TRBD1. The CDR3 length is 14 residues. The V gene end was trimmed by 10 bases and the J gene end by 4 bases; junction bases not matched to a gene: 7. Germline CDR1 is ENHRY and CDR2 is SYGVKD. The CDR3: CATTDRAYNSPLHF. CDR3 nucleotide sequence: TGTGCCACTACCGACAGGGCTTATAATTCACCCCTCCACTTT.

The V and J genes are TRBV5-1 and TRBJ2-5; D assignment may be TRBD1 or TRBD2 (5 bases each). There are 14 residues in the CDR3. V was clipped by 0 bases and J by 2 bases, with 8 bases between them. Germline V gene sequence: CDR1 SGHRS, CDR2 YFSETQ. In DNA form, the CDR3 reads TGCGCCAGCAGCTTGGGGGGGTGGCAAGAGACCCAGTACTTC. Residues: CASSLGGWQETQYF. Variable domain in full (rest from reference TRBV5-1 and TRBJ2-5): KAGVTQTPRYLIKTRGQQVTLSCSPISGHRSVSWYQQTPGQGLQFLFEYFSETQRNKGNFPGRFSGRQFSNSRSEMNVSTLELGDSALYLCASSLGGWQETQYFGPGTRLLVL.

CDR3 in amino acids: CASSPPTAGFTEAFF. The CDR3 DNA follows: TGTGCCAGCTCACCACCCACAGCGGGGTTCACTGAAGCTTTCTTT. V is TRBV18 and J is TRBJ1-1; no clear D gene. This CDR3 comprises 15 residues. The ends were cut back, 0 bases at V and 4 bases at J, with 12 bases in the middle. Germline V lookup: CDR1 KGHSH, CDR2 LQKENI.

The chain links TRBV5-1 to TRBJ2-5; TRBD1 or TRBD2 may be the D gene (5 bases each). Germline V CDR1 and CDR2: SGHRS, YFSETQ. The CDR3 has 14 amino acids. Trimming took 3 bases from V and 0 from J, leaving 9 bases between them. The CDR3 region has the DNA TGCGCCAGCAGCTCGGGACGGTACCAAGAGACCCAGTACTTC. It yields the protein CASSSGRYQETQYF. The entire variable domain, with the rest obtained from reference TRBV5-1 and TRBJ2-5, is as follows: KAGVTQTPRYLIKTRGQQVTLSCSPISGHRSVSWYQQTPGQGLQFLFEYFSETQRNKGNFPGRFSGRQFSNSRSEMNVSTLELGDSALYLCASSSGRYQETQYFGPGTRLLVL.

This clone was detected once. The chain carries TRBV7-3 and TRBJ1-1, with D perhaps matching TRBD1 (6 bases). Germline CDR1 and CDR2: SGHTA and FQGTGA. This CDR3 has 13 amino acids. The germline V and J ends were trimmed by 2 bases and 8 bases, with 12 bases remaining between them. The CDR3 loop reads CASSLSRGSEAFF. For the CDR3, the DNA is TGTGCCAGCAGCTTATCCAGGGGTTCCGAAGCTTTCTTT.

The chain couples TRBV24-1 to TRBJ2-5; D ambiguous. Germline CDR1 and CDR2: KGHDR and SFDVKD. The germline V and J ends were trimmed by 2 bases and 6 bases, with 12 bases remaining between them. This CDR3 is built from 14 residues. DNA of the CDR3: TGTGCCACCAGTGATTCCACCACCGTCAAGACCCAGTACTTC. Translation: CATSDSTTVKTQYF.

This chain uses TRBV7-9 with TRBJ2-3; TRBD1 aligns across 10 bases. The CDR3 sequence is 15 residues long. J was trimmed by 4 bases and V by 5 bases; bases with no gene match: 6. Per germline, CDR1 SEHNR and CDR2 FQNEAQ (reference sequence). The CDR3 spells CASSLDRGLADTQYF. In nucleotides, the CDR3 is TGTGCCAGCAGCCTCGACAGGGGGCTCGCAGATACGCAGTATTTT. Full variable domain (remainder filled in from reference TRBV7-9 and TRBJ2-3): DTGVSQNPRHKITKRGQNVTFRCDPISEHNRLYWYRQTLGQGPEFLTYFQNEAQLEKSRLLSDRFSAERPKGSFSTLEIQRTEQGDSAMYLCASSLDRGLADTQYFGPGTRLTVL.

The chain combines TRBV28 with TRBJ2-5; possible D gene TRBD2, 5 bases. Germline V lookup: CDR1 MDHEN, CDR2 SYDVKM. Trimming left V 10 bases short and J 4 bases short, with 16 bases between. This CDR3 has 13 residues. CDR3 sequence (DNA): TGTGCCACCAAGAATCCGGGGTCAGAGACCCAGTACTTC. The encoded protein is CATKNPGSETQYF.